Shown below are 29 T cell receptor beta chains from a single sample sequenced in a study of Tregs in tolerant kidney transplant recipients. Using immunoSEQ multiplex PCR, the repertoire was profiled, and TCRdb retains in-frame clones only, with some absent. The table records around 61,000 clones, around 80% of them present only once. Sequencing was carried out using CD4+ T cells from blood. These TCRs come from a human donor in good health.

This clone has just one count. This chain joins TRBV13 and TRBJ2-1; the D gene is possibly TRBD1 (7 bases). The CDR3 covers 14 residues. Germline CDR1 reads PRHDT; CDR2 reads FYEKMQ (reference sequence). V lost 9 bases to trimming and J lost 6 bases, with 18 bases between them. CDR3 nucleotides: TGTGCCAGTAGGGAGGCAGGGGGGTCCAATGAGCAGTTCTTC. It yields the protein CASREAGGSNEQFF.

The genes are TRBV5-1 and TRBJ1-1; D uncertain. Trimming cost V 7 bases and J 5 bases, with 9 bases left between them. CDR3 length: 11 amino acids. Germline CDR1 and CDR2: SGHRS and YFSETQ. The CDR3 spells CASGRGTEAFF. The DNA of the CDR3 is TGCGCCAGCGGTCGTGGGACTGAAGCTTTCTTT.

The rearrangement links TRBV9 to TRBJ2-7; D is perhaps TRBD2 (6 bases). The CDR3 has 14 residues. The germline V and J ends were trimmed by 4 bases and 5 bases, with 16 bases remaining between them. Germline V CDR1 and CDR2: SGDLS, YYNGEE. The CDR3 sequence: CASSPWSGLHEQYF. The CDR3 region has the DNA TGTGCCAGCAGCCCCTGGAGCGGGCTTCACGAGCAGTACTTC.

The V gene is TRBV7-9, the J gene TRBJ2-5, with 10 nucleotides matching TRBD2. V dropped 3 bases and J dropped 4; count of bases not matched to a gene: 5. The CDR3 is made up of 15 amino acids. Per the germline V gene, CDR1 is SEHNR and CDR2 is FQNEAQ (reference sequence). The CDR3 loop is CASSFLAGGGETQYF. The CDR3 coding sequence is TGTGCCAGCAGCTTCTTAGCGGGAGGCGGAGAGACCCAGTACTTC.

The chain recombines TRBV7-9 with TRBJ1-1; 7 bases align to TRBD1. CDR3 length equals 14 residues. Looked up from germline, CDR1 is SEHNR and CDR2 is FQNEAQ (reference sequence). The junction had 6 bases not matched to a gene; V was cut back by 4 bases and J by 4 bases. The CDR3, as DNA: TGTGCCAGCAGCTCACAGGGGCTTGGCACTGAAGCTTTCTTT. Translation: CASSSQGLGTEAFF. The variable domain in full, with the rest retrieved from reference TRBV7-9 and TRBJ1-1, is DTGVSQNPRHKITKRGQNVTFRCDPISEHNRLYWYRQTLGQGPEFLTYFQNEAQLEKSRLLSDRFSAERPKGSFSTLEIQRTEQGDSAMYLCASSSQGLGTEAFFGQGTRLTVV.

In its sample, this clone was seen once. The chain couples TRBV4-2 to TRBJ2-3; the D is unclear. In germline, CDR1 is LGHNA, CDR2 YNFKEQ. The V end was cut by 1 base, the J end by 2 bases, with 7 bases between. This CDR3 contains 14 residues. This CDR3 is CASSQGDYTDTQYF. The DNA of the CDR3 is TGTGCCAGCAGCCAAGGTGATTACACAGATACGCAGTATTTT.

The chain carries TRBV5-1 and TRBJ1-4; D possibly corresponds to TRBD1 (5 bases). The V gene lost 3 bases and the J gene lost 7 bases, with 13 bases spanning the gap. The CDR3 sequence is 14 residues long. CDR1 and CDR2 from the germline V gene are SGHRS and YFSETQ. The CDR3 nucleotides are TGCGCCAGCAGCTCATCACGGGGCGGTGAAAAACTGTTTTTT. As protein: CASSSSRGGEKLFF.

DNA of the CDR3: TGTGCCAGCAGTGCTGGCACAGGGGGACCGAGCGAGCAGTACTTC. Its translation: CASSAGTGGPSEQYF. The J gene is TRBJ2-7, the V gene TRBV6-1, with TRBD1 identical over 8 bases. Germline V gene lookup returns CDR1 MNHNS and CDR2 SASEGT. With 4 bases clipped from V and 6 bases from J, the junction kept 11 bases outside the gene matches. This CDR3 spans 15 amino acids.

This sequence joins TRBV9 and TRBJ2-1; no clear D gene. CDR3 length equals 12 residues. Trimming removed 4 bases at V and 9 bases at J, with 11 bases between. Germline CDR1 SGDLS, CDR2 YYNGEE. The CDR3 spells CASSPSLAEQFF. In DNA form, the CDR3 reads TGTGCCAGCAGCCCGTCGTTAGCTGAGCAGTTCTTC.

The gene calls are TRBV5-1 and TRBJ1-5, with D perhaps matching TRBD1 (5 bases). Deletions cut 4 bases from V and 1 base from J, with 15 bases between. Looked up from germline, CDR1 is SGHRS and CDR2 is YFSETQ. This CDR3 spans 16 amino acids. CDR3 in amino acids: CASSPGTAGSNQPQHF. The CDR3 nucleotides are TGCGCCAGCAGCCCCGGGACGGCGGGGAGCAATCAGCCCCAGCATTTT.

This clone has just a few counts. The genes are TRBV10-3 and TRBJ2-2; D perhaps matches TRBD1 (6 bases). This CDR3 spans 17 amino acids. The germline V and J ends were trimmed by 1 base and 5 bases, with 17 bases remaining between them. CDR1 is ENHRY, CDR2 SYGVKD, per germline. The CDR3 DNA follows: TGTGCCATCAGTGAGTTGGCACAAGGGCAGGGGACCGGGGAGCTGTTTTTT. This sequence encodes CAISELAQGQGTGELFF.

This chain joins TRBV7-3 and TRBJ1-1; D unclear. CDR3 size: 14 residues. The germline CDR1 and CDR2 sequences are SGHTA and FQGTGA. Trimming took 2 bases from V and 3 from J, leaving 10 bases between them. CDR3 in DNA: TGTGCCAGCAGCTTAGGTCGTGGGGACACTGAAGCTTTCTTT. Its translation is CASSLGRGDTEAFF.

This clone showed up just a few times. DNA for the CDR3: TGTGCCAGCAGCCCGGGACTCTCGGATGAGCAGTTCTTC. Amino acid sequence: CASSPGLSDEQFF. V is TRBV7-9 and J is TRBJ2-1, with D possibly TRBD2 on 6 matching bases. CDR1 and CDR2 (germline): SEHNR, FQNEAQ (reference sequence). Trimming shortened V by 5 bases and J by 8 bases, and 13 bases separated the two germline ends. This CDR3 region has 13 residues. Filled out from reference TRBV7-9 and TRBJ2-1, the complete variable domain reads DTGVSQNPRHKITKRGQNVTFRCDPISEHNRLYWYRQTLGQGPEFLTYFQNEAQLEKSRLLSDRFSAERPKGSFSTLEIQRTEQGDSAMYLCASSPGLSDEQFFGPGTRLTVL.

Only one count was recorded for this clone. The J gene is TRBJ2-3, the V gene TRBV4-1; 14 nucleotides align to TRBD2. CDR3 length equals 17 residues. CDR1 MGHRA and CDR2 YSYEKL come from the germline V gene. V lost 0 bases, J lost 5 bases, and 4 bases stayed unmatched. The DNA of the CDR3 is TGCGCCAGCAGCCAAGAGACTAGCGGGAGGGCCGGAGATACGCAGTATTTT. It codes for CASSQETSGRAGDTQYF.

The chain combines TRBV2 with TRBJ1-1; D may be TRBD1 (5 bases). CDR1 is SNHLY, CDR2 FYNNEI, per germline. CDR3 length: 15 residues. Trimming took off 7 bases at V and 2 bases at J, with 17 bases between the two ends. For the CDR3, the DNA is TGTGCCAGCATCTTAATGGGGACTTCCAACACTGAAGCTTTCTTT. It yields the protein CASILMGTSNTEAFF. Full variable domain (rest looked up from reference TRBV2 and TRBJ1-1): EPEVTQTPSHQVTQMGQEVILRCVPISNHLYFYWYRQILGQKVEFLVSFYNNEISEKSEIFDDQFSVERPDGSNFTLKIRSTKLEDSAMYFCASILMGTSNTEAFFGQGTRLTVV.

The chain recombines TRBV30 with TRBJ1-1; no firm D call. This CDR3 region has 15 residues. Germline V gene data show CDR1 as GTSNPN and CDR2 as SVGIG (reference sequence). Trimming stripped 1 base from V and 0 bases from J, with 12 bases between. Here the CDR3 reads CAWSEVGSMNTEAFF. The CDR3 DNA follows: TGTGCCTGGAGTGAGGTGGGGTCGATGAACACTGAAGCTTTCTTT.

The CDR3 loop is CASSLEGQDGEQYF. The CDR3 DNA reads as TGTGCCAGCAGCTTAGAGGGGCAGGACGGGGAGCAGTACTTC. J is TRBJ2-7 and V is TRBV11-3, with D tentatively TRBD1 (5 bases). V lost 0 bases to trimming and J lost 7 bases, with 13 bases between them. CDR1 and CDR2 from the germline V gene are SGHNT and YENEEA. This CDR3 comprises 14 residues.

This chain joins TRBV30 and TRBJ2-5, with TRBD2 matching over 10 bases. J lost 4 bases, V lost 2 bases, and 7 bases had no gene match. CDR1 is GTSNPN and CDR2 is SVGIG in the germline V gene (reference sequence). The CDR3 has 15 amino acids. CDR3 in DNA: TGTGCCTGGAGTACGCTAGCGGGAGCTTCAGAGACCCAGTACTTC. It yields the protein CAWSTLAGASETQYF. The full variable domain, rest sourced from reference TRBV30 and TRBJ2-5, is SQTIHQWPATLVQPVGSPLSLECTVEGTSNPNLYWYRQAAGRGLQLLFYSVGIGQISSEVPQNLSASRPQDRQFILSSKKLLLSDSGFYLCAWSTLAGASETQYFGPGTRLLVL.

The gene calls are TRBV2 and TRBJ1-1, with D uncertain. Trimming shortened V by 8 bases and J by 1 base, and 11 bases separated the two germline ends. Germline V gene sequence: CDR1 SNHLY, CDR2 FYNNEI. The CDR3 spans 13 residues. The CDR3 region is CASGKWGNTEAFF. The CDR3 DNA reads as TGTGCCAGCGGGAAATGGGGGAACACTGAAGCTTTCTTT.

The chain links TRBV30 to TRBJ1-2, with no clear D. The CDR3 length is 13 residues. Per germline, CDR1 GTSNPN and CDR2 SVGIG (reference sequence). Trimming removed 5 bases from V and 8 bases from J, with 18 bases in between. Here the CDR3 reads CAWDSGGLGGYTF. CDR3 bases: TGTGCCTGGGACTCAGGAGGTTTAGGGGGCTACACCTTC.

The chain employs TRBV9 and TRBJ2-7; 14 nucleotides agree with TRBD2. After removal of 3 bases from V and 6 bases from J, the junction contained 17 bases not matched to a gene. CDR3 length: 19 amino acids. Germline CDR1 reads SGDLS; CDR2 reads YYNGEE. CDR3 DNA: TGTGCCAGCAGCGACCGTCCCGGGACTAGCGGGAGCGCGATAGTCGAGCAGTACTTC. Its translation is CASSDRPGTSGSAIVEQYF.

This chain connects TRBV5-1 to TRBJ1-5; D not resolved. Germline assignment: CDR1 SGHRS and CDR2 YFSETQ. Between the trimmed V and J ends, which lost 0 bases and 6 bases, there was a span of 10 bases. CDR3 length equals 14 residues. The CDR3 loop reads CASSLEGLGQPQHF. The DNA of the CDR3 is TGCGCCAGCAGCTTGGAGGGCCTTGGTCAGCCCCAGCATTTT.

This clone was detected once. The rearrangement joins TRBV4-2 to TRBJ2-1; D is uncertain. Trimming pared 0 bases from V and 5 bases from J, leaving 11 bases between. This CDR3 comprises 15 residues. From germline, CDR1 is LGHNA and CDR2 YNFKEQ. In DNA, the CDR3 is TGTGCCAGCAGCCAAGAAGGCGCGAGAAACAATGAGCAGTTCTTC. This codes for CASSQEGARNNEQFF.

This clone has a handful of counts. The V and J genes are TRBV29-1 and TRBJ2-5; D unresolved. In germline, CDR1 is SQVTM, CDR2 ANQGSEA. The V gene lost 4 bases and the J gene lost 5 bases, with 11 bases spanning the gap. The CDR3 is made up of 12 amino acids. CDR3: CSVGGVRETQYF. The CDR3 DNA reads as TGCAGCGTTGGTGGGGTCCGGGAGACCCAGTACTTC.

This clone has a handful of counts. Other DNA sequences in the same sample also yield this CDR3. The gene calls are TRBV7-3 and TRBJ2-1; 7 bases are a match to TRBD2. This CDR3 region has 16 residues. CDR1 and CDR2 (germline): SGHTA, FQGTGA. The trim removed 0 bases at V and 0 bases at J, leaving 2 bases unmatched. The CDR3 loop is CASSLTGGSSYNEQFF. The CDR3 nucleotides read TGTGCCAGCAGCTTAACGGGAGGGAGCTCCTACAATGAGCAGTTCTTC.

This chain links TRBV5-1 with TRBJ2-7; 9 bases are shared with TRBD1. V lost 4 bases, J lost 5 bases, and 10 bases stayed unmatched. Per germline, CDR1 SGHRS and CDR2 YFSETQ. CDR3 length: 15 amino acids. Here the CDR3 reads CASSRQGVYIDEQYF. For the CDR3, the DNA is TGCGCCAGCAGCCGACAGGGGGTATATATCGACGAGCAGTACTTC.

The rearrangement uses TRBV5-1 and TRBJ1-1; the D is unclear. CDR1 is SGHRS and CDR2 is YFSETQ in the germline V gene. Trimming removed 0 bases from V and 4 bases from J, with 16 bases in between. The CDR3 totals 16 residues. The CDR3 here is CASSLDYGGSTTEAFF. CDR3 coding DNA: TGCGCCAGCAGCTTGGACTACGGAGGTTCAACCACTGAAGCTTTCTTT.

This rearrangement joins TRBV6-5 to TRBJ2-7; the D gene is possibly TRBD1 (6 bases). The germline V gene encodes CDR1 MNHEY and CDR2 SVGAGI. The CDR3 is 15 residues long. V was shortened by 5 bases and J by 0 bases, with 14 bases between the two germline ends. CDR3 sequence reads: CASSRGGLTSYEQYF. The CDR3 nucleotides are TGTGCCAGCAGTCGTGGGGGCCTTACCTCCTACGAGCAGTACTTC.

The chain combines TRBV5-1 with TRBJ2-3, with 10 bases that match TRBD2. J gave up 5 bases and V 9 bases, and 12 bases lay outside the gene matches. CDR3 length: 15 residues. Looked up from germline, CDR1 is SGHRS and CDR2 is YFSETQ. CDR3 amino acids: CAIRIEREGRDTQYF. The CDR3 DNA reads TGCGCCATCAGAATCGAGCGGGAGGGCCGAGATACGCAGTATTTT. Together with reference TRBV5-1 and TRBJ2-3, the CDR3 gives the full variable domain: KAGVTQTPRYLIKTRGQQVTLSCSPISGHRSVSWYQQTPGQGLQFLFEYFSETQRNKGNFPGRFSGRQFSNSRSEMNVSTLELGDSALYLCAIRIEREGRDTQYFGPGTRLTVL.